This T cell receptor (beta chain) was identified in a study of CD8 T cells in Susac syndrome (dated by TCRdb to the late 2010s). Background for the entire study: Among the sequenced Susac syndrome patients, five or six had clinically active disease and 8 or 9 were in clinical remission. At blood withdrawal, Susac syndrome patients were either therapy-naive, taking corticosteroids (in some cases with IVIg as well), or taking IVIg alone. Repertoire sequencing was used to test whether CD8+ T cell activation and differentiation in Susac syndrome was antigen driven.

The trim is 4 bases for V and 0 bases for J, with a gap of 10 bases between the germline ends. For CDR1 and CDR2, the germline V gene lists SGHRS and YFSETQ. From its cysteine to its phenylalanine, the CDR3 spans 14 amino acids. Of all the DNA, just the CDR3 is kept, 42 bases in frame from base 1. Peripheral blood CD8+ and CD4+ T cells from healthy donors, Susac syndrome patients and multiple sclerosis patients were profiled by high-throughput TCR beta sequencing. The Susac syndrome patients fulfilled recently defined diagnostic criteria for definite or probable disease. Bulk CD8+ and CD4+ T cells were purified magnetically by negative isolation, whereas CD8+ TEMRA cells were enriched by FACS. Blood was drawn into EDTA tubes, processed within 24 hours, and PBMCs were isolated by density gradient centrifugation. PBMCs destined for TCR sequencing were cryopreserved in liquid nitrogen and later thawed in a 37 °C water bath. Purity of sorted or isolated CD4+, CD8+ and CD8+ TEMRA cells was at least 90%.

Worth noting for this clonotype: Its specific antigen is unknown. It has no much larger one-base neighbor in the sample; base qualities were not kept.

RNA was extracted using the RNeasy kit, and roughly 0.45 to 1 microgram was reverse transcribed with random hexamers. TCR beta CDR3 regions were amplified with the immunoSEQ multiplex PCR assay covering 54 Vbeta and 13 Jbeta segments. Bias from PCR amplification was corrected by using a synthetic template baseline for primer optimization and for computational correction. From the authors' description of their analysis: Only productive sequences were kept, with reads annotated to V, D and J genes according to IMGT and analyzed in immunoSEQ Analyzer. To calculate clonality, Shannon entropy was normalized by log2 of the number of productive unique sequences and then subtracted from one. Public and private clones were assessed among the 100 most prevalent clones of each patient and control. Susac-specific clones were defined as absent from healthy and MS cohorts, around 1,000 published viral clones and other ImmuneACCESS disease sequences. TCRdb reprocessing: public reads trimmed at Q25 with fastp, clones called with MiXCR, in-frame beta chains kept. Entries that share a CDR3 protein sequence are merged under the most common genes and DNA. These V and J calls are TCRdb output, not the study's own analysis. This sample lists under 300,000 distinct CDR3 sequences; 96% were detected once. Together, the top ten hold about 0.1% of the sample.

Paper-wide results and their limitations: The number of individuals in the TCR sequencing and HLA analysis was acknowledged as relatively small. In patients with Susac syndrome, the CD4+ T cell repertoire showed no detectable clonal expansion.

The clonotype was recovered from a human donor with Susac syndrome. The specimen was CD4+ T cells from PBMCs. The rearranged chain carries TRBV5-1 and TRBJ1-1; a confident D gene designation cannot be given. The nucleotide sequence reads TGCGCCAGCAGCCCGGACCACATGAACACTGAAGCTTTCTTT. This is translated as CASSPDHMNTEAFF. The CDR3, completed at both ends by the reference TRBV5-1 and TRBJ1-1 genes, gives the full variable domain KAGVTQTPRYLIKTRGQQVTLSCSPISGHRSVSWYQQTPGQGLQFLFEYFSETQRNKGNFPGRFSGRQFSNSRSEMNVSTLELGDSALYLCASSPDHMNTEAFFGQGTRLTVV.